Sequencing of this T cell receptor (beta chain) was carried out in a study of blood T cell repertoires in COVID-19. Study at large: From the United States, Italy and Spain came samples of acute and convalescent COVID-19.

Participants spanned ages about 18 to 100 years and resided in roughly 22 US areas. The CDR3 is made up of 13 amino acids. Per germline, CDR1 SQVTM and CDR2 ANQGSEA. The V and J ends lost 5 bases and 3 bases respectively, with 13 bases between them. Methods used by the authors: Scientists estimated how many nucleated cells there were by amplifying reference gene primers. The assay was immunoSEQ multiplex PCR, and TCRdb's table has in-frame clones only and misses some. V, J and clone size are taken as reported in that table, and D and trimming were inferred from the DNA itself. The sample lists approximately 190,000 clones; 65% to 85% were seen once.

V gene TRBV29-1 combines with J gene TRBJ2-5, with TRBD1 as a possible D gene (5 bases). Specimen: PBMCs or T cells enriched from blood (not recorded which). This clonotype originated in a woman in her twenties or thirties who had been exposed to COVID-19. The CDR3 reads CSVILTGKETQYF. Here the CDR3 DNA reads TGCAGCGTTATTCTTACAGGAAAAGAGACCCAGTACTTC.